The present TCR beta chain was sequenced within a study of blood T cells in healthy people across ages. Overall study findings and caveats: Older age coincided with a roughly linear decline in TCR beta diversity per million T cells.

A second PCR of about 6 to 11 cycles used a sample-barcoded 5' primer and a J-beta primer mix. Tagging of each cDNA molecule was performed by a template-switch adaptor with 12 random nucleotides. Every individual sample yielded 2.5 million or more paired-end reads (each containing CDR3). TCRdb independently ran MiXCR on the 5' RACE reads; one entry per CDR3 protein. The repertoire has hundreds of thousands of distinct CDR3 sequences, more than 45% of them found once; the top ten carry roughly 14%. Germline CDR1 reads DFQATT; CDR2 reads SNEGSKA (reference sequence). V was pared by 4 bases and J by 0 bases, with 19 bases between. The CDR3 covers 17 residues. For this clonotype: Its antigen is not known. This may come from a read error, since a much larger clone is one base off.

The TCR comes from a woman over 75 in good health. Sequencing was performed on blood. V usage is TRBV20-1 and J usage is TRBJ2-1, with D tentatively TRBD1 or TRBD2 (5 bases each). CDR3: CSANSAGARSSYNEQFF. The CDR3 nucleotides read TGCAGTGCTAATTCCGCCGGGGCCCGGAGCTCCTACAATGAGCAGTTCTTC.